Sequencing of this T cell receptor beta chain was carried out in a study of Ad26.COV2.S vaccination and SARS-CoV-2 variants. A remark on this clone: What it binds is unknown.

Looked up from germline, CDR1 is MRHNA and CDR2 is SNTAGT. CDR3 length: 15 amino acids. V lost 4 bases, J lost 0 bases, and 1 base stayed unmatched. Treatment described: some 20 received Ad26.COV2.S at low or high dose, single or two shots; a few received placebo; per-sample allocation not given. Day 63 after the first injection of vaccine or placebo was the sampling time. Study observations and caveats: For non-spike TCRs, breadth in vaccine recipients resembled that in placebo recipients. Analytic work on TCR breadth and depth might have understated the full extent of total T cell responses.

Sequencing used immunoSEQ multiplex PCR; TCRdb keeps in-frame clones, though not all of them. The table has about 680,000 clones, around 90% seen once. This chain uses TRBV6-4 with TRBJ2-1; 9 positions agree with TRBD2. This specimen consisted of peripheral blood, obtained in a trial of Ad26.COV2.S vaccine versus placebo. This receptor was obtained from a person aged 18-65 years who received the Ad26.COV2.S COVID-19 vaccine or a placebo. CDR3 loop: CASSGSGSSYNEQFF. CDR3 nucleotides: TGTGCCAGCAGTGGTAGCGGGAGCTCCTACAATGAGCAGTTCTTC.